This paragraph covers one T cell receptor beta chain sequence. No antigen is known for it. The sample is drawn from a study of beta chain features in type 1 diabetes. Overall study results and limits: Resolution of whether HLA type affects TCRB rearrangement was not achieved here. Compared to healthy donors, patients appeared to have naive, central memory and Treg TCRB repertoires that were more alike.

Germline CDR1 LNHDA, CDR2 SQIVND (reference sequence). V lost 1 base to trimming and J lost 4 bases, with 10 bases between them. This CDR3 is built from 15 residues. Investigators reverse transcribed all isolated RNA, so they sequenced expressed TCRB transcripts. TCRdb's table, derived via immunoSEQ multiplex PCR, lists solely in-frame clones and lacks some. The sample consists of around 140,000 clones, 10% of them appearing once. Specimen: naive CD4+ T cells from blood. The chain has TRBV19 and TRBJ2-2; possibly TRBD2 for D (6 bases). The sequence derives from a man in his late teens or twenties in good health. The chain's CDR3 is CASSIAGVITGELFF. The CDR3 nucleotides read TGTGCCAGTAGTATAGCGGGGGTGATCACCGGGGAGCTGTTTTTT.